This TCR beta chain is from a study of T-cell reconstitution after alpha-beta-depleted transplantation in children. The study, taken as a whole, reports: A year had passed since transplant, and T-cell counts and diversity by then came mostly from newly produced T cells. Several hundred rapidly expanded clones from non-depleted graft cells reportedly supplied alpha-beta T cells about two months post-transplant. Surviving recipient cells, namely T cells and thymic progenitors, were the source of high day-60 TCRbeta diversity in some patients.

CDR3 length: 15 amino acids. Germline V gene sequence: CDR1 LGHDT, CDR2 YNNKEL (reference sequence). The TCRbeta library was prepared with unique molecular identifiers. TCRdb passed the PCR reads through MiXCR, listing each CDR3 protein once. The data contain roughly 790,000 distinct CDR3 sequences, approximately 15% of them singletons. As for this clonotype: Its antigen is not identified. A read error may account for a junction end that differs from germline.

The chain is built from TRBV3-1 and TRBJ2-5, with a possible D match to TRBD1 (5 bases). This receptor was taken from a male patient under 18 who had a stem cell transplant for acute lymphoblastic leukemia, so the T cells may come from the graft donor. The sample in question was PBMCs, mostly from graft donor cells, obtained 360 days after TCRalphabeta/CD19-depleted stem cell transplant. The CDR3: CACSQRGYRSETQYF. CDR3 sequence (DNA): TGTGCCTGCAGCCAAAGGGGATACAGGTCGGAGACCCAGTACTTC.